This T cell receptor beta chain was documented in a study of radiotherapy plus CTLA-4 blockade in lung cancer (dated by TCRdb to the late 2010s). In the study overall: Among enrolled patients, 15% to 20% had an objective response and 30% to 40% reached disease control. The paper as a whole reports these results and caveats: Increased serum interferon-beta after radiation, together with early dynamic changes in blood T cell clones, were reported to be the strongest predictors of response. TCR clones derived from tumors expanded in peripheral blood after treatment with radiotherapy and ipilimumab.

About this clone itself: Its specific antigen is unknown. Within one base of it there is no much larger clone, and no base qualities were kept.

Including cysteine and phenylalanine, the CDR3 has 13 amino acids. Here the CDR3 DNA is all that survives: 39 bases in frame from base 1. As encoded in the germline V gene, CDR1 is MNHNS while CDR2 is SASEGT. Trimming leaves V shorter by 8 bases and J shorter by 4 bases, with the junction holding 7 bases beyond the gene matches. The receptor library was made with the immunoSEQ multiplex PCR assay. Here the immuneACCESS table is served through TCRdb, limited to in-frame sequences with V and J called. Missing clones are a known gap in these copies; in checked studies unresolved V genes cover under half, and the rest lacks a known reason. This sample lists tens of thousands of clones; 60% to 85% were detected once. Together, the top ten hold 22% of the sample. Focal radiation therapy combined with CTLA-4 blockade (ipilimumab) was tested in patients with chemo-refractory metastatic non-small-cell lung cancer.

The sequencing here drew on peripheral blood, taken from a patient treated with radiotherapy plus ipilimumab. This sequence was found in a human donor with non-small cell lung cancer whose response to radiotherapy plus ipilimumab could not be evaluated. Some clones in this sample may be carry-over from other donors' samples. The chain employs TRBV6-1 and TRBJ1-2; 7 bases in the middle match TRBD1. Read as DNA, the sequence is TGTGCCAGCCGAGGGGGCGCCGGCTATGGCTACACCTTC. Its translation is CASRGGAGYGYTF.